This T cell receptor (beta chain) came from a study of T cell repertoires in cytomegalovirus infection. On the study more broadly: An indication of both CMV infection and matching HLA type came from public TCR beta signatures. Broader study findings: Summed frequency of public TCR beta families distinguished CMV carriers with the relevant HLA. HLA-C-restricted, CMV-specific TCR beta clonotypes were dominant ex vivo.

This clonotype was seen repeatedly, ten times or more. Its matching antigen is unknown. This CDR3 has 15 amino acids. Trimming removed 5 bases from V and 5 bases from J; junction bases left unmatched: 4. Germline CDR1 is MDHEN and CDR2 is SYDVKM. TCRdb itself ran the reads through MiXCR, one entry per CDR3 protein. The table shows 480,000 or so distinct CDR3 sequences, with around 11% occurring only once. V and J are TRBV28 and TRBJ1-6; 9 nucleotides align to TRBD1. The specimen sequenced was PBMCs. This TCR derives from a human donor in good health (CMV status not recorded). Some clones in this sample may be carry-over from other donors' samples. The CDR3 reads CASSIWTGDNSPLHF. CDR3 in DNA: TGTGCCAGCAGTATTTGGACAGGGGATAATTCACCCCTCCACTTT.